Described below is a single TCR beta chain sequence and its context. Its matching antigen is unknown. PCR amplification relied on 60 Vbeta primers (plus 13 Jbeta primers). TCRdb's table, derived via immunoSEQ multiplex PCR, lists solely in-frame clones and lacks some. Among 95,000 to 150,000 clones listed, around 66% were seen once. This specimen comes from a study of cytomegalovirus exposure and HLA in healthy donors. General study points: As a later analysis showed, a missense DCLRE1C variant was linked to trimming of TCR beta V- and J-genes. The study flagged about 150 TCR beta chains as cytomegalovirus-associated.

Donors were nominally healthy when sampled, though unrecorded immune exposures were likely. This clonotype was sampled from a woman aged 40-49 years in good health and CMV-seropositive. Sequenced sample: PBMCs.

The CDR3: CAITSGRTDTQYF. For the CDR3, the DNA is TGTGCCATCACTAGCGGGAGAACAGATACGCAGTATTTT. The chain uses TRBV10-3 and TRBJ2-3, with 10 bases identical to TRBD2. This CDR3 has 13 amino acids. The germline V gene has CDR1 ENHRY and CDR2 SYGVKD. Germline trimming cut 7 bases from V and 3 bases from J; bases unmatched to any gene: 1.